This T cell receptor (beta chain) came from a study of shared clonotypes between healthy human individuals. Germline assignment: CDR1 ENHRY and CDR2 SYGVKD. The length of the CDR3 is 13 residues. V lost 9 bases to trimming and J lost 4 bases, with 14 bases between them. As for this clone: Its target is unknown.

The protocol was immunoSEQ multiplex PCR, while the TCRdb copy is restricted to in-frame clones and leaves out a portion. The repertoire holds millions of clones, 85% to 95% seen once, with 0.13% in the top ten. General observations from the study: A limitation of the genetic and exposure-history diversity represented arose from few donors.

V gene TRBV10-3 combines with J gene TRBJ2-3, with D unresolved. The sequenced material came from naive CD4+ T cells sorted from blood. As for subset: CD45RA+ positively selected. The clonotype originates from a man younger than 35 in good health. CDR3 residues: CAIRAPQADTQYF. Written as DNA, the CDR3 is TGTGCCATAAGGGCCCCCCAGGCAGATACGCAGTATTTT.